Listed here are 8 T cell receptor beta chains from one sample, sequenced in a study of tumor-infiltrating lymphocytes in oesophageal squamous cell carcinoma. TCRdb called the PCR reads again in MiXCR, with one record for every CDR3 protein. The repertoire holds about 21,000 distinct CDR3 sequences, with over 40% as singletons. Material: normal esophageal tissue next to the tumor. The origin of the receptors is a male donor with esophageal squamous cell carcinoma.

The chain links TRBV5-1 to TRBJ1-4; 9 bases map to TRBD1. This CDR3 comprises 14 residues. The V gene end was trimmed by 1 base and the J gene end by 7 bases; junction bases not matched to a gene: 2. Per the germline V gene, CDR1 is SGHRS and CDR2 is YFSETQ. CDR3 protein: CASSLTGGVEKLFF. In DNA form, the CDR3 reads TGCGCCAGCAGCTTGACAGGGGGCGTTGAAAAACTGTTTTTT.

This clonotype was observed a handful of times. The chain has TRBV7-6 and TRBJ2-1; 9 positions agree with TRBD2. Germline CDR1 reads SGHVS; CDR2 reads FNYEAQ. This CDR3 is 20 amino acids long. Trimming cost V 1 base and J 1 base; bases outside gene matches: 14. The CDR3 is CASSLVQGTSRVVSYNEQFF. The DNA for the CDR3 is TGTGCCAGCAGCTTAGTACAAGGGACTAGCAGGGTAGTGTCCTACAATGAGCAGTTCTTC.

In its sample, this clonotype was seen many times. This sequence may be a read error, since a much larger clone differs from it by one base. The chain links TRBV11-2 to TRBJ2-7; 14 nucleotides agree with TRBD2. Germline loops: CDR1 SGHAT, CDR2 FQNNGV. J was trimmed by 7 bases and V by 0 bases; bases with no gene match: 20. This CDR3 spans 21 amino acids. The CDR3 loop is CASSLDSETSGRVPVLHEQYF. The CDR3, as DNA: TGTGCCAGCAGCTTAGATTCAGAGACTAGCGGGAGGGTTCCTGTGCTCCATGAGCAGTACTTC. Full variable domain (rest looked up from reference TRBV11-2 and TRBJ2-7): EAGVAQSPRYKIIEKRQSVAFWCNPISGHATLYWYQQILGQGPKLLIQFQNNGVVDDSQLPKDRFSAERLKGVDSTLKIQPAKLEDSAVYLCASSLDSETSGRVPVLHEQYFGPGTRLTVT.

This clonotype was recorded at least ten times. The chain uses TRBV28 and TRBJ2-7, with D perhaps matching TRBD2 (6 bases). The CDR3 covers 15 residues. The V end was cut by 1 base, the J end by 4 bases, with 14 bases between. The V gene's germline CDR1 is MDHEN and CDR2 SYDVKM. CDR3 DNA: TGTGCCAGCAGTTTATATGGGCCCGGGAGTTACGAGCAGTACTTC. Its protein product is CASSLYGPGSYEQYF.

This clonotype is labeled medium-sized (0.01 to 0.1%). In this CDR3 the conserved last residue, phenylalanine or tryptophan, is missing, so a read error is likely. The DNA is omitted, as the CDR3 cannot be located on it reliably, and the CDR3 follows TCRdb's listing. This chain links TRBV7-8 with TRBJ2-7; TRBD1 was called by the table and not checked on the DNA. Germline values: CDR1 SGHVS, CDR2 FQNEAQ. A total of 17 residues make up the CDR3, ends included. The CDR3 loop reads CASSLALTGNYGYTFGS.

By sample fraction, this clonotype is medium-sized. This chain links TRBV7-9 with TRBJ2-6; no clear D. This CDR3 is built from 13 residues. V was shortened by 5 bases and J by 6 bases, with 8 bases between the two germline ends. The germline V gene encodes CDR1 SEHNR and CDR2 FQNEAQ (reference sequence). The CDR3 sequence is CASSPQEANVLTF. CDR3 bases: TGTGCCAGCAGCCCCCAGGAGGCCAACGTCCTGACTTTC.

V usage is TRBV10-3 and J usage is TRBJ2-3; TRBD1 might be the D (6 bases). The CDR3 is 15 amino acids. With 0 bases removed from V and 0 bases from J, the gap between germline ends came to 7 bases. From germline, CDR1 is ENHRY and CDR2 SYGVKD. The CDR3 protein is CAISESGASTDTQYF. The CDR3 region has the DNA TGTGCCATCAGTGAGTCGGGGGCTAGCACAGATACGCAGTATTTT.

The CDR3 DNA reads as TGTGCCAGCAATTCGGAGAACACAGATACGCAGTATTTT. Translated: CASNSENTDTQYF. The gene calls are TRBV2 and TRBJ2-3; no definite D call. The V end was cut by 7 bases, the J end by 2 bases, with 10 bases between. In germline, CDR1 is SNHLY, CDR2 FYNNEI. The CDR3 loop spans 13 amino acids.